The T cell receptor (beta chain) described here comes from a study of CD8 T cells in Susac syndrome. RNA was extracted with the RNeasy kit, and a quantity of about 0.45 to 1 ug was reverse transcribed using random hexamers. Amplification of TCR beta CDR3 used immunoSEQ multiplex PCR across 54 Vbeta and 13 Jbeta. TCRdb independently ran MiXCR on the immunoSEQ multiplex PCR reads; one entry per CDR3 protein. Here the sample spans about 180,000 distinct CDR3 sequences, nearly 97% being singletons. The multiple sclerosis control group consisted of treatment-naive patients whose relapsing-remitting disease, which was either stable or active, fulfilled revised McDonald criteria. The length of the CDR3 is 19 residues. Germline V CDR1 and CDR2: LGHNA, YSLEER. V was cut by 0 bases and J by 6 bases, with 21 bases left in between.

The chain recombines TRBV4-3 with TRBJ1-6, with TRBD1 as a possible D gene (6 bases). The receptor was isolated from a human donor with multiple sclerosis. Input material: CD4+ T cells from PBMCs. The CDR3 loop reads CASSQDHTPGEGGNSPLHF. The CDR3 DNA reads as TGCGCCAGCAGCCAAGATCACACCCCGGGAGAAGGGGGTAATTCACCCCTCCACTTT.